The sequence of this T cell receptor (beta chain) was determined in a study of monozygotic twins with inflammatory bowel disease. Whole-study results and caveats: Extra variability in the repertoires of patients may have come from differing immunosuppressive treatments. Results did not support any single strong IBD-associated signal or clonotype. IBD patients shared fewer clonotypes with other individuals than healthy twins, especially patients with disease activity signs.

TCRdb reworked the 5' RACE reads into one entry per CDR3 protein, no DNA. This table holds fewer than 150,000 distinct CDR3 sequences. This CDR3 region has 13 residues. Notes on this clonotype: The antigen remains undetermined.

This TCR was sampled from a human donor with ulcerative colitis or Crohn's disease, or a healthy co-twin of an affected twin (not recorded which). Sequencing was done on a sample of blood. The V and J genes are TRBV12-3 or TRBV12-4 and TRBJ2-5. CDR3 sequence: CASSLGRKETQYF.